These 22 T cell receptor beta chains were sequenced from one sample in a study of blood T cell repertoires in COVID-19. TCRdb keeps only in-frame clones here, not all; method: immunoSEQ multiplex PCR. Of about 500,000 clones listed, around 90% are singletons. The sequencing sample was made of peripheral blood. The receptors were sampled from a woman aged 45-60 years with COVID-19, enrolled during active disease.

This chain links TRBV5-1 with TRBJ1-1; possibly TRBD1 for D (6 bases). V gave up 2 bases and J gave up 0 bases, with 14 bases separating them. This CDR3 spans 16 amino acids. Germline assignment: CDR1 SGHRS and CDR2 YFSETQ. For the CDR3, the DNA is TGCGCCAGCAGCTTAATAACAGGGATTATGAACACTGAAGCTTTCTTT. It codes for CASSLITGIMNTEAFF.

This clone was counted once. The chain employs TRBV5-1 and TRBJ1-1; D may be TRBD1 (5 bases). The CDR3 consists of 14 residues. CDR1 and CDR2 (germline): SGHRS, YFSETQ. Trimming took off 3 bases at V and 2 bases at J, with 11 bases between the two ends. CDR3 nucleotides: TGCGCCAGCAGCTCCCTGGGGCCTAACACTGAAGCTTTCTTT. Its translation: CASSSLGPNTEAFF.

The J gene is TRBJ2-7, the V gene TRBV11-2, with 12 bases lining up with TRBD1. CDR1 and CDR2 (germline): SGHAT, FQNNGV. The CDR3 has 15 amino acids. The V gene end was trimmed by 1 base and the J gene end by 2 bases; junction bases not matched to a gene: 0. The CDR3 reads CASSLGDRGPYEQYF. DNA for the CDR3: TGTGCCAGCAGCTTAGGGGACAGGGGGCCCTACGAGCAGTACTTC.

The chain couples TRBV5-1 to TRBJ2-1; 8 bases fit TRBD1. CDR3 size: 14 residues. The germline gives CDR1 SGHRS, CDR2 YFSETQ. The trim removed 3 bases at V and 8 bases at J, leaving 7 bases unmatched. DNA for the CDR3: TGCGCCAGCAGCTACCGGGACAGGAGTGATGAGCAGTTCTTC. Its protein product is CASSYRDRSDEQFF.

This clone has just one count. This chain connects TRBV7-3 to TRBJ2-3; the match to TRBD2 covers 9 bases. With 5 bases clipped from V and 0 bases from J, the junction kept 6 bases outside the gene matches. The CDR3 is made up of 16 amino acids. In germline, CDR1 is SGHTA, CDR2 FQGTGA. CDR3 in amino acids: CASSPSSGGSTDTQYF. Written as DNA, the CDR3 is TGTGCCAGCAGCCCAAGTAGCGGGGGAAGCACAGATACGCAGTATTTT.

V usage is TRBV6-5 and J usage is TRBJ2-5, with TRBD2 as a possible D gene (5 bases). Trimming took off 4 bases at V and 4 bases at J, with 16 bases between the two ends. Looked up from germline, CDR1 is MNHEY and CDR2 is SVGAGI. CDR3 length equals 15 residues. The CDR3 is CASSFLARGRETQYF. The DNA of the CDR3 is TGTGCCAGCAGTTTCCTTGCTCGCGGGCGAGAGACCCAGTACTTC.

The CDR3 sequence: CASSILTGIRILNTEAFF. CDR3 DNA: TGTGCCAGCAGTATACTGACAGGGATACGTATACTGAACACTGAAGCTTTCTTT. This chain joins TRBV27 and TRBJ1-1; 7 bases are shared with TRBD1. Germline assignment: CDR1 MNHEY and CDR2 SMNVEV (reference sequence). The length of the CDR3 is 18 residues. The V segment lost 5 bases and the J segment 0 bases; nucleotides outside the gene matches: 15.

A single count supports this clone. The chain recombines TRBV5-1 with TRBJ1-4; D remains ambiguous. Germline values: CDR1 SGHRS, CDR2 YFSETQ. Between the trimmed V and J ends, which lost 4 bases and 4 bases, there was a span of 14 bases. The CDR3 loop spans 15 amino acids. CDR3 in amino acids: CASSAGRGSNEKLFF. The CDR3, as DNA: TGCGCCAGCAGCGCCGGGCGGGGAAGTAATGAAAAACTGTTTTTT.

The chain couples TRBV19 to TRBJ1-5; the D gene is possibly TRBD1 (5 bases). CDR1 is LNHDA and CDR2 is SQIVND in the germline V gene (reference sequence). V was cut by 3 bases and J by 0 bases, with 15 bases left in between. This CDR3 has 17 residues. The chain's CDR3 is CASSIITTGYSNQPQHF. The CDR3 bases are TGTGCCAGTAGTATCATAACTACAGGATATAGCAATCAGCCCCAGCATTTT.

This clone was picked up one time. V gene TRBV2 combines with J gene TRBJ1-1; D remains ambiguous. This CDR3 spans 10 amino acids. Germline V CDR1 and CDR2: SNHLY, FYNNEI. V lost 8 bases and J lost 11, with 12 bases in between. The CDR3 sequence is CASHREIAFF. The CDR3 DNA reads as TGTGCCAGCCATCGGGAGATCGCTTTCTTT.

This clone occurred a few times. V is TRBV29-1 and J is TRBJ1-1; TRBD1 matches at 7 bases. Germline values: CDR1 SQVTM, CDR2 ANQGSEA. There are 14 residues in the CDR3. The ends lost 6 bases at V and 5 bases at J; junction bases unmatched: 12. CDR3 region: CSVGGQAGGTEAFF. The CDR3 nucleotides are TGCAGCGTCGGCGGACAGGCAGGGGGGACTGAAGCTTTCTTT.

This chain joins TRBV7-8 and TRBJ2-3; 8 nucleotides line up with TRBD2. Unmatched junction bases numbered 9, after V lost 5 bases and J lost 2 bases. In germline, CDR1 is SGHVS, CDR2 FQNEAQ. This CDR3 is built from 16 residues. CDR3 protein: CASSPTSGGNTDTQYF. Here the CDR3 DNA reads TGTGCCAGCAGCCCGACGAGCGGGGGTAACACAGATACGCAGTATTTT.

This clone was observed a single time. The chain recombines TRBV7-6 with TRBJ2-7, with TRBD2 matching over 11 bases. Germline V CDR1 and CDR2: SGHVS, FNYEAQ. The CDR3 totals 18 residues. V dropped 0 bases and J dropped 7; count of bases not matched to a gene: 14. In DNA, the CDR3 is TGTGCCAGCAGCTTAGCCCTTACTAGCGGGGGCACCTCTGGGGAGCAGTACTTC. Its protein is CASSLALTSGGTSGEQYF.

This clone was counted a single time. V is TRBV19 and J is TRBJ1-2; D is ambiguous. The CDR3 runs 14 residues. In germline, CDR1 is LNHDA, CDR2 SQIVND (reference sequence). The V gene lost 1 base and the J gene lost 5 bases, with 11 bases spanning the gap. CDR3 loop: CASSIVGQAYGYTF. In DNA form, the CDR3 reads TGTGCCAGTAGTATAGTTGGGCAGGCGTATGGCTACACCTTC. Full variable domain (remainder filled in from reference TRBV19 and TRBJ1-2): DGGITQSPKYLFRKEGQNVTLSCEQNLNHDAMYWYRQDPGQGLRLIYYSQIVNDFQKGDIAEGYSVSREKKESFPLTVTSAQKNPTAFYLCASSIVGQAYGYTFGSGTRLTVV.

Regarding this clone: The sample contains more than one DNA sequence encoding this CDR3. The V call is TRBV18, the J call TRBJ1-1, with D unresolved. The germline V gene encodes CDR1 KGHSH and CDR2 LQKENI. This CDR3 is built from 13 residues. Deletions cut 2 bases from V and 3 bases from J, with 7 bases between. CDR3 sequence reads: CASSPGQDTEAFF. The CDR3 DNA is TGTGCCAGCTCACCAGGGCAGGACACTGAAGCTTTCTTT. Variable domain in full (rest from reference TRBV18 and TRBJ1-1): NAGVMQNPRHLVRRRGQEARLRCSPMKGHSHVYWYRQLPEEGLKFMVYLQKENIIDESGMPKERFSAEFPKEGPSILRIQQVVRGDSAAYFCASSPGQDTEAFFGQGTRLTVV.

V usage is TRBV2 and J usage is TRBJ1-5, with 8 bases fitting TRBD1. CDR1 and CDR2 from the germline V gene are SNHLY and FYNNEI. After removal of 6 bases from V and 7 bases from J, the junction contained 5 bases not matched to a gene. The CDR3 has 13 amino acids. The CDR3 loop is CASRDREGQPQHF. The CDR3 nucleotides read TGTGCCAGCAGGGACAGGGAGGGCCAGCCCCAGCATTTT.

This chain connects TRBV3-1 (or the pseudogene TRBV3-2) to TRBJ1-1; 7 bases map to TRBD1. Germline values: CDR1 LGHDT, CDR2 YNNKEL (reference sequence). The CDR3 sequence is 15 residues long. Germline trimming cut 7 bases from V and 4 bases from J; bases unmatched to any gene: 12. The CDR3 region has the DNA TGTGCCAGCAACGGAGAAGCACAGGGGAGCACTGAAGCTTTCTTT. This encodes CASNGEAQGSTEAFF.

V usage is TRBV3-1 (or the pseudogene TRBV3-2) and J usage is TRBJ2-1; 13 positions agree with TRBD2. CDR3 length: 18 residues. The V and J ends lost 3 bases and 7 bases, in that order; junction bases with no gene match: 12. Per germline, CDR1 LGHDT and CDR2 YNNKEL (reference sequence). CDR3 DNA sequence: TGTGCCAGCAGCCAGTTCCGCCTGACTAGCGGGGGGCGGAATGAGCAGTTCTTC. Translating it yields CASSQFRLTSGGRNEQFF.

The genes are TRBV24-1 and TRBJ1-2, with 8 bases identical to TRBD1. Germline V lookup: CDR1 KGHDR, CDR2 SFDVKD. CDR3 size: 14 residues. The V segment lost 3 bases and the J segment 5 bases; nucleotides outside the gene matches: 4. CDR3 region: CATSDLDRDYGYTF. The CDR3 DNA follows: TGTGCCACCAGTGATCTGGACAGGGATTATGGCTACACCTTC.

This chain joins TRBV6-5 and TRBJ1-4, with unresolved D. Trimming stripped 6 bases from V and 8 bases from J, with 7 bases between. Looked up from germline, CDR1 is MNHEY and CDR2 is SVGAGI. The CDR3 contains 11 residues. Here the CDR3 reads CASRGAEKLFF. The DNA of the CDR3 is TGTGCCAGCAGGGGCGCCGAAAAACTGTTTTTT.

The rearrangement uses TRBV4-2 and TRBJ2-7, with TRBD1 identical over 9 bases. The CDR3 covers 15 residues. Per the germline V gene, CDR1 is LGHNA and CDR2 is YNFKEQ. Germline trimming cut 1 base from V and 6 bases from J; bases unmatched to any gene: 7. CDR3 loop: CASSQAGQGRSEQYF. CDR3 coding DNA: TGTGCCAGCAGCCAAGCTGGACAGGGGCGGTCCGAGCAGTACTTC.

The V and J genes are TRBV6-5 and TRBJ1-2; perhaps TRBD1 as D (6 bases). Between the trimmed V and J ends, which lost 2 bases and 4 bases, there was a span of 11 bases. CDR1 is MNHEY and CDR2 is SVGAGI in the germline V gene. The CDR3 is made up of 14 amino acids. CDR3 region: CASSYVGQTYGYTF. In nucleotides, the CDR3 is TGTGCCAGCAGTTACGTGGGACAAACCTATGGCTACACCTTC.